Sequencing of this T cell receptor beta chain was carried out in a study of blood T cell repertoires in COVID-19. Overall study: Samples came from the United States, Italy and Spain, spanning acute and convalescent COVID-19. T cells, B-cell-depleted T cells, or PBMCs provided the cDNA or gDNA that served as material.

The CDR3 sequence is 13 residues long. CDR1 GTSNPN and CDR2 SVGIG come from the germline V gene (reference sequence). V gave up 3 bases and J gave up 7 bases, with 15 bases separating them. The table came from immunoSEQ multiplex PCR; TCRdb's copy has only in-frame clones and leaves some out. The sample has some 200,000 clones; approximately 79% are singletons. The V and J genes are TRBV30 and TRBJ1-2, with D perhaps TRBD1 (6 bases). The sample was PBMCs or T cells enriched from blood (not recorded which). This sequence originates from a woman aged 60-75 years with acute COVID-19. CDR3 in DNA: TGTGCCTGGAGCGTACAGGGTCGAGGTGGCTACACCTTC. It codes for CAWSVQGRGGYTF.